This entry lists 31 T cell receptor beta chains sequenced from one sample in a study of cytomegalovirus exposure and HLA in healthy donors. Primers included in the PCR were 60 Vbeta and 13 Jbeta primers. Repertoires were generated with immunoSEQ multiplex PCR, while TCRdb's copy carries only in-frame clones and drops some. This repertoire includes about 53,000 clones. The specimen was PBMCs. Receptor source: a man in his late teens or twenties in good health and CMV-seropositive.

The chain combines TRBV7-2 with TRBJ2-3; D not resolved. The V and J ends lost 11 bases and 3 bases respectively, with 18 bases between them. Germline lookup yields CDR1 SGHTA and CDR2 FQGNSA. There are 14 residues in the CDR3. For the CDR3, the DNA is TGTGCCGGCGTTACTAATCTCGGGACAGATACGCAGTATTTT. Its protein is CAGVTNLGTDTQYF.

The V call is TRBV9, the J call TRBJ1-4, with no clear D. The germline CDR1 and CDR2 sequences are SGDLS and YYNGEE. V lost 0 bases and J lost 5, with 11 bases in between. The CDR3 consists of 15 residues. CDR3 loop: CASSVGGLPNEKLFF. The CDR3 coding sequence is TGTGCCAGCAGCGTAGGTGGGCTACCGAATGAAAAACTGTTTTTT.

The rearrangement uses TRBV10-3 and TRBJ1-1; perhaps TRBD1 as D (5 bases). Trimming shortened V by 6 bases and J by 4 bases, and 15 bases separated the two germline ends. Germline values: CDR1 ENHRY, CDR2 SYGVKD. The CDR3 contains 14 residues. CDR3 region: CAIRGLSLGTEAFF. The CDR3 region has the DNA TGTGCCATCAGGGGGCTGTCACTGGGCACTGAAGCTTTCTTT.

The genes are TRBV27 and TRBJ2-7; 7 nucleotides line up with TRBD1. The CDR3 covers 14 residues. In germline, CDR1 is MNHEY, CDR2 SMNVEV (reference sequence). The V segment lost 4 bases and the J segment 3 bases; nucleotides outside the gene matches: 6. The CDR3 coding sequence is TGTGCCAGCAGTTCCCGCAGGGGGATCTACGAGCAGTACTTC. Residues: CASSSRRGIYEQYF.

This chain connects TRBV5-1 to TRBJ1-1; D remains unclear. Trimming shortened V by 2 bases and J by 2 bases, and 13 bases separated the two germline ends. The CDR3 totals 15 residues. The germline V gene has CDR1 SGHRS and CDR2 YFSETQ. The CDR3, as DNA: TGCGCCAGCAGCTTTAGAGGGTCTGGAAACACTGAAGCTTTCTTT. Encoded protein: CASSFRGSGNTEAFF.

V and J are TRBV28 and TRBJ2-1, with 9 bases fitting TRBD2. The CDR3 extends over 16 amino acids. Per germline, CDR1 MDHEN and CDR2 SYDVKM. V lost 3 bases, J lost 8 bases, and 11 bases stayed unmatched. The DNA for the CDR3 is TGTGCCAGCAGTTTGGGAACTAGCGGGTGGGGGGATGAGCAGTTCTTC. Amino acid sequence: CASSLGTSGWGDEQFF.

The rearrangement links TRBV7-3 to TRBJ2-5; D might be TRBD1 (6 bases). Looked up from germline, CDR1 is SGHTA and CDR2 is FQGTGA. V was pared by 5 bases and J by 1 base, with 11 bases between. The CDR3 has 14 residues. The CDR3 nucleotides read TGTGCCAGCAGCCGCCAAGGGGGCCAAGAGACCCAGTACTTC. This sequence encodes CASSRQGGQETQYF. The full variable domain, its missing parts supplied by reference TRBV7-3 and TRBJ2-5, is GAGVSQTPSNKVTEKGKYVELRCDPISGHTALYWYRQSLGQGPEFLIYFQGTGAADDSGLPNDRFFAVRPEGSVSTLKIQRTERGDSAVYLCASSRQGGQETQYFGPGTRLLVL.

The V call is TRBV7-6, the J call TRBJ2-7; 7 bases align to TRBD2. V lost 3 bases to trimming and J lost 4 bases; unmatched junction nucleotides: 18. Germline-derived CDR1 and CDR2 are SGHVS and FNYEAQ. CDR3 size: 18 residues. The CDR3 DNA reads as TGTGCCAGCAGCTTTTCGTCTATGAGTCCCGGCGGGAGTTACGAGCAGTACTTC. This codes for CASSFSSMSPGGSYEQYF.

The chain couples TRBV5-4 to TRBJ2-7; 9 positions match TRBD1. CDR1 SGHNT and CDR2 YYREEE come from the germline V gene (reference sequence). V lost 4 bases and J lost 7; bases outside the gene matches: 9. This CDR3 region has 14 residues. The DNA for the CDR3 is TGTGCCAGCAGCCATGACAGGGGGTTAGGGGAGCAGTACTTC. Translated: CASSHDRGLGEQYF. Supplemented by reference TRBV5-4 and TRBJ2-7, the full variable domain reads ETGVTQSPTHLIKTRGQQVTLRCSSQSGHNTVSWYQQALGQGPQFIFQYYREEENGRGNFPPRFSGLQFPNYSSELNVNALELDDSALYLCASSHDRGLGEQYFGPGTRLTVT.

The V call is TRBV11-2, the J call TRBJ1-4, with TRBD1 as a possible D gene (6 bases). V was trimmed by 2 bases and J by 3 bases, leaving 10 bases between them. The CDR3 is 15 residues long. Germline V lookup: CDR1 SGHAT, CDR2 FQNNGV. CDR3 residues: CASSLTPGANEKLFF. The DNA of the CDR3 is TGTGCCAGCAGCTTAACGCCAGGGGCTAATGAAAAACTGTTTTTT.

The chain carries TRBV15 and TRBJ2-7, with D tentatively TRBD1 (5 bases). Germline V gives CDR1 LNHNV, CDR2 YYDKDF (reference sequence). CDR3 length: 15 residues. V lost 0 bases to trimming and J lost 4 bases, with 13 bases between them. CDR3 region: CATSRDLSQGYEQYF. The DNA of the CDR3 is TGTGCCACCAGCAGAGATCTCTCTCAGGGTTACGAGCAGTACTTC.

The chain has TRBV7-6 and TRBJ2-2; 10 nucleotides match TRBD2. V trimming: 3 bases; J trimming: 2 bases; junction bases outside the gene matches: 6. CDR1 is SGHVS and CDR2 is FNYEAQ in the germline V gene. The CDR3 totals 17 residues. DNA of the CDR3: TGTGCCAGCAGCTTGATAGCGGGAGGCCCCAACACCGGGGAGCTGTTTTTT. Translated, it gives CASSLIAGGPNTGELFF.

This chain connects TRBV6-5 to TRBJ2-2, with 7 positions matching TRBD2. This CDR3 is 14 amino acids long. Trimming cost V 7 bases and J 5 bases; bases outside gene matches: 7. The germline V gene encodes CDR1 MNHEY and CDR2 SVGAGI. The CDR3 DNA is TGTGCCAGCAAAAGGGAGGGTGGGACCGGGGAGCTGTTTTTT. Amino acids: CASKREGGTGELFF.

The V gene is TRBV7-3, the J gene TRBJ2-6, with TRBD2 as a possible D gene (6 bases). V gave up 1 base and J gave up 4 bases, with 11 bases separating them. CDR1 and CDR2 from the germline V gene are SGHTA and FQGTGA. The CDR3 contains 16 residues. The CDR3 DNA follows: TGTGCCAGCAGCTTAAGCAGGGCGGGAGGGGCCAACGTCCTGACTTTC. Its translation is CASSLSRAGGANVLTF.

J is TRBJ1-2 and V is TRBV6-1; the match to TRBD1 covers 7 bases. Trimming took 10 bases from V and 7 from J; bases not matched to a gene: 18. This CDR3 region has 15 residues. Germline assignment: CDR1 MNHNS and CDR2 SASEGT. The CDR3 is CAIQTLGTVGFGYTF. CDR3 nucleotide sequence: TGTGCCATCCAAACTCTAGGGACAGTCGGTTTTGGCTACACCTTC.

The CDR3 region is CASSRTSGNIQYF. CDR3 nucleotide sequence: TGCGCCAGCAGCCGGACTAGCGGAAACATTCAGTACTTC. J is TRBJ2-4 and V is TRBV4-1, with 10 nucleotides matching TRBD2. Germline assignment: CDR1 MGHRA and CDR2 YSYEKL. J gave up 6 bases and V 4 bases, and 0 bases lay outside the gene matches. This CDR3 contains 13 residues.

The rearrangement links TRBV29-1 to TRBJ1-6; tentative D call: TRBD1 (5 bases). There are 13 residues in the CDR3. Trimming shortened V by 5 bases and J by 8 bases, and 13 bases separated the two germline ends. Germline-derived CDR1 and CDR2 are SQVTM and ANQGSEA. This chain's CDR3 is CSVRGREDSPLHF. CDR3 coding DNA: TGCAGCGTTAGGGGCAGGGAGGATTCACCCCTCCACTTT. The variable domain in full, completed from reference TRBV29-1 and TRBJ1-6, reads SAVISQKPSRDICQRGTSLTIQCQVDSQVTMMFWYRQQPGQSLTLIATANQGSEATYESGFVIDKFPISRPNLTFSTLTVSNMSPEDSSIYLCSVRGREDSPLHFGNGTRLTVT.

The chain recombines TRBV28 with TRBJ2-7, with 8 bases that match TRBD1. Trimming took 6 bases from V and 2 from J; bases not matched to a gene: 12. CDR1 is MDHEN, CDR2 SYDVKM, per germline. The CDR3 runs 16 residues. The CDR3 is CASRSPSSRGPYEQYF. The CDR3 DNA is TGTGCCAGCAGATCCCCCTCCTCCAGGGGGCCCTACGAGCAGTACTTC.

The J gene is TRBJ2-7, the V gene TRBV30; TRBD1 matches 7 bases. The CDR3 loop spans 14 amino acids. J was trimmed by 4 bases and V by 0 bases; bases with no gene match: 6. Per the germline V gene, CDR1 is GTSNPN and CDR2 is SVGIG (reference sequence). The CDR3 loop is CAWSVRTGVYEQYF. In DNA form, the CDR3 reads TGTGCCTGGAGTGTACGGACAGGCGTTTACGAGCAGTACTTC.

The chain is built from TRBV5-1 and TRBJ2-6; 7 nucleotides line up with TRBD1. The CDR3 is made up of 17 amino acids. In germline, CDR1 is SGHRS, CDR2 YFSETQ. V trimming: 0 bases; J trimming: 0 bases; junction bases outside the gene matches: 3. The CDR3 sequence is CASSLGTGFSGANVLTF. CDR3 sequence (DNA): TGCGCCAGCAGCTTGGGGACAGGATTCTCTGGGGCCAACGTCCTGACTTTC.

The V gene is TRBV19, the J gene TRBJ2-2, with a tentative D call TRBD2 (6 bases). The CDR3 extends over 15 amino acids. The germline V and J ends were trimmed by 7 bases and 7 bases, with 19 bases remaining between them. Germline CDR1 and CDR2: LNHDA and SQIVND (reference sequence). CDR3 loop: CASTPQEGRDGELFF. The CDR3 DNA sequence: TGTGCCAGTACGCCCCAGGAGGGCCGGGACGGGGAGCTGTTTTTT.

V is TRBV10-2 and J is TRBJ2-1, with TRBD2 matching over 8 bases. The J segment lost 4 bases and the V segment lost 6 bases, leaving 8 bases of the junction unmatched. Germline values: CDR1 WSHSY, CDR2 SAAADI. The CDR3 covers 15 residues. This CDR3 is CASSIAGLPYNEQFF. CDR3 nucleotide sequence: TGCGCCAGCAGCATAGCGGGACTACCATACAATGAGCAGTTCTTC.

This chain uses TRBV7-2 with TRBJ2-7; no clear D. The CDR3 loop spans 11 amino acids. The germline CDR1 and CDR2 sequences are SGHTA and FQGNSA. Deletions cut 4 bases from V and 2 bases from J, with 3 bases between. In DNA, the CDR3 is TGTGCCAGCAGCTCAACCTACGAGCAGTACTTC. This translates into CASSSTYEQYF.

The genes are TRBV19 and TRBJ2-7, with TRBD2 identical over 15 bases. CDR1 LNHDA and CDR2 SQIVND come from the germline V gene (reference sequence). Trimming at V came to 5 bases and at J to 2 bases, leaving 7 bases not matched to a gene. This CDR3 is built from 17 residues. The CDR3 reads CASSQGTSGRYAYEQYF. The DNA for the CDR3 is TGTGCCAGTAGTCAGGGGACTAGCGGGAGGTACGCCTACGAGCAGTACTTC.

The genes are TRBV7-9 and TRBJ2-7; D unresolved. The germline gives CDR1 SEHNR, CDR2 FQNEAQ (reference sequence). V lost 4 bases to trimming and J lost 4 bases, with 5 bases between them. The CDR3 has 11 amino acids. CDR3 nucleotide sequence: TGTGCCAGCAGCTCTTTATACGAGCAGTACTTC. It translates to CASSSLYEQYF.

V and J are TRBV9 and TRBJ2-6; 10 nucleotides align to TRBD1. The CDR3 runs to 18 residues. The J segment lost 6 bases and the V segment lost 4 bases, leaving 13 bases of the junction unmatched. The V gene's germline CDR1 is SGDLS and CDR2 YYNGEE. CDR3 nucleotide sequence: TGTGCCAGCAGCACTCAATCGGGACAGGGGAATAAGGCCAACGTCCTGACTTTC. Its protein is CASSTQSGQGNKANVLTF.

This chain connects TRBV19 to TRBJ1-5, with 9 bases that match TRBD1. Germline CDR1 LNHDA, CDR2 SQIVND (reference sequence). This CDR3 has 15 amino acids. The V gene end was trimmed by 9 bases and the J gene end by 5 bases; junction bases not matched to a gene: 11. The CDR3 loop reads CASTRGQGAYQPQHF. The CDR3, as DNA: TGTGCCAGCACAAGGGGACAGGGTGCTTATCAGCCCCAGCATTTT.

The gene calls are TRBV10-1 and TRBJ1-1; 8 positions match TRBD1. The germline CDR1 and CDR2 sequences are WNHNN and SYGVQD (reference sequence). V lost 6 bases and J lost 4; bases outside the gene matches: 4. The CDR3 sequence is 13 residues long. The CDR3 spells CASRPDRVTEAFF. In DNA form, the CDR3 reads TGCGCCAGCAGGCCGGACAGGGTCACTGAAGCTTTCTTT.

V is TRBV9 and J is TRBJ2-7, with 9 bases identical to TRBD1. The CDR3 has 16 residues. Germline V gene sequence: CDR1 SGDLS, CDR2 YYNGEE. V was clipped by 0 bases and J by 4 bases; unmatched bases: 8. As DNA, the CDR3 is TGTGCCAGCAGCGTAGGGGGACAGGGACTCCATTACGAGCAGTACTTC. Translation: CASSVGGQGLHYEQYF.

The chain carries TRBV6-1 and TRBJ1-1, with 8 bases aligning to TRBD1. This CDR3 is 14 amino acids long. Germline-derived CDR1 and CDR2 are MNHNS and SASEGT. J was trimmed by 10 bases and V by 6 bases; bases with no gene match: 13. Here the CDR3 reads CASSYFGQGVGAFF. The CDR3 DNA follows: TGTGCCAGCAGCTACTTTGGACAGGGCGTTGGAGCTTTCTTT.

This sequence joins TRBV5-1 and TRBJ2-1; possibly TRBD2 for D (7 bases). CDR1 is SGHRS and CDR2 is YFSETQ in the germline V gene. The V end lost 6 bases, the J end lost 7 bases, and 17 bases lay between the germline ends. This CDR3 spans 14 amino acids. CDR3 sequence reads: CASNLEEGGNEQFF. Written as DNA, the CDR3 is TGCGCCAGCAATCTGGAGGAGGGGGGGAATGAGCAGTTCTTC.